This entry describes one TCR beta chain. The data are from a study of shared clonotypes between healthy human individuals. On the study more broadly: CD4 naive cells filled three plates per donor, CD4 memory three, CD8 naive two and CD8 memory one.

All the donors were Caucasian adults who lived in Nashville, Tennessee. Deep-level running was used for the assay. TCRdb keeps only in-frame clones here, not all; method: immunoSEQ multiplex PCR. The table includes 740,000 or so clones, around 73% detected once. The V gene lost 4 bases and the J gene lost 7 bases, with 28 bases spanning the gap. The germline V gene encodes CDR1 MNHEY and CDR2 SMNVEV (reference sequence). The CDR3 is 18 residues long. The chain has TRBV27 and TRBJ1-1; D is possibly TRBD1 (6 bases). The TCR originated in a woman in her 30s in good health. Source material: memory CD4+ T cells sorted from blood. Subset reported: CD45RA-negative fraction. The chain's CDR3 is CASSSIWGTGGHNVEAFF. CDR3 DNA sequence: TGTGCCAGCAGTTCTATATGGGGGACCGGGGGGCACAACGTTGAAGCTTTCTTT.